The clone carrying this TCR beta chain occurred a few times. These data come from a study of spatial heterogeneity in lung cancer. Study in general: Beta-chain sequences consistently outnumbered alpha-chain sequences in detection. In raw reads, more than 8.5 appearances on average were recorded for each unique TCR and UMI combination.

The V end was cut by 4 bases, the J end by 0 bases, with 4 bases between. Germline CDR1 is KGHSH and CDR2 is LQKENI. CDR3 length: 13 amino acids. The time point was: sample taken at primary tumor resection. No cell sorting; template was whole RNA from tumor, lung tissue or PBMC. Single TCR cDNA molecules each had their own unique molecular identifier. Each CDR3 protein is one row after TCRdb ran MiXCR on the 5' RACE reads. Found here are about 47,000 distinct CDR3 sequences, about 10% of them singletons; the top ten hold about 40%. The sequence came from a female donor with early-stage non-small cell lung cancer. The genes are TRBV18 and TRBJ1-3; D remains unclear. The specimen comprised PBMCs, sampled at surgery. The CDR3 DNA reads TGTGCCAGCTCACAAATCTCTGGAAACACCATATATTTT. Its translation: CASSQISGNTIYF.